The 25 T cell receptor beta chains given below trace back to one sample, sequenced in a study of T cell repertoires in cytomegalovirus infection. These TCRs' antigens remain unknown. TCRdb itself ran the reads through MiXCR, one entry per CDR3 protein. The top ten clones hold 18% of a sample with 600,000 to 700,000 distinct CDR3 sequences, around 31% of them seen once. Source: cultured PBMCs, taken from culture after CMV antigen stimulation. Every receptor here comes from a human donor in good health (CMV status not recorded). Some clones in this sample may be carry-over from other donors' samples.

This clonotype came up a few times. The CDR3 DNA follows: TGTGCCAGCAGCTTGGACGGACTCACTAGCGGCCGCACAGATACGCAGTATTTT. Residues: CASSLDGLTSGRTDTQYF. The genes are TRBV5-4 and TRBJ2-3, with 8 bases identical to TRBD2. With 0 bases clipped from V and 1 base from J, the junction kept 10 bases outside the gene matches. Germline lookup yields CDR1 SGHNT and CDR2 YYREEE (reference sequence). CDR3 length: 18 amino acids. Full variable domain (missing parts from reference TRBV5-4 and TRBJ2-3): ETGVTQSPTHLIKTRGQQVTLRCSSQSGHNTVSWYQQALGQGPQFIFQYYREEENGRGNFPPRFSGLQFPNYSSELNVNALELDDSALYLCASSLDGLTSGRTDTQYFGPGTRLTVL.

This clonotype was seen a handful of times. The chain joins TRBV6-5 to TRBJ2-1; 7 bases align to TRBD2. V shed 4 bases and J 7 bases; nucleotides not matched to a gene: 7. The germline CDR1 and CDR2 sequences are MNHEY and SVGAGI. The CDR3 covers 14 residues. CDR3 DNA: TGTGCCAGCAGTTTGACTAGCCCCACAAATGAGCAGTTCTTC. This encodes CASSLTSPTNEQFF.

At least ten counts were recorded for this clonotype. The CDR3 loop reads CASSLVWTGGNEQFF. The DNA for the CDR3 is TGTGCCAGCAGCTTAGTGTGGACAGGGGGAAATGAGCAGTTCTTC. The rearrangement links TRBV7-2 to TRBJ2-1; 10 bases agree with TRBD1. The germline V gene has CDR1 SGHTA and CDR2 FQGNSA. V was clipped by 1 base and J by 7 bases; unmatched bases: 4. CDR3 size: 15 residues.

The sample holds a few counts of this clonotype. This clone may be a read error of a much larger clone one base away. The rearrangement joins TRBV7-2 to TRBJ2-7; D uncertain. Germline loops: CDR1 SGHTA, CDR2 FQGNSA. This CDR3 is 13 amino acids long. V was shortened by 2 bases and J by 1 base, with 6 bases between the two germline ends. The CDR3 nucleotides read TGTGCCAGCAGCTTAATGGGATCCTACGAGCAGTACTTC. This gives the protein CASSLMGSYEQYF.

This clonotype was seen only a few times. This chain uses TRBV2 with TRBJ2-3; perhaps TRBD1 as D (5 bases). The CDR3 loop spans 16 amino acids. Germline CDR1 and CDR2: SNHLY and FYNNEI. V dropped 3 bases and J dropped 0 bases, with 13 bases sitting between them. The CDR3 DNA reads as TGTGCCAGCAGTGAGACAGCGAGCCGGAGCACAGATACGCAGTATTTT. Amino acid sequence: CASSETASRSTDTQYF. Filled out from reference TRBV2 and TRBJ2-3, the complete variable domain reads EPEVTQTPSHQVTQMGQEVILRCVPISNHLYFYWYRQILGQKVEFLVSFYNNEISEKSEIFDDQFSVERPDGSNFTLKIRSTKLEDSAMYFCASSETASRSTDTQYFGPGTRLTVL.

This clonotype was seen repeatedly, ten times or more. This chain joins TRBV15 and TRBJ2-7; 12 nucleotides line up with TRBD1. CDR3 length: 15 residues. Germline trimming cut 3 bases from V and 2 bases from J; bases unmatched to any gene: 2. CDR1 is LNHNV and CDR2 is YYDKDF in the germline V gene (reference sequence). The CDR3: CATSRGTGGPYEQYF. As DNA, the CDR3 is TGTGCCACCAGCAGGGGGACAGGGGGCCCCTACGAGCAGTACTTC.

V usage is TRBV6-2 or TRBV6-3 and J usage is TRBJ2-3; no clear D. The CDR3 consists of 15 residues. The V and J ends lost 5 bases and 0 bases respectively, with 12 bases between them. Germline V gene lookup returns CDR1 MNHEY and CDR2 SVGEGT. The chain's CDR3 is CASSPLESSTDTQYF. Written as DNA, the CDR3 is TGTGCCAGCAGTCCTCTGGAGAGTAGCACAGATACGCAGTATTTT.

The chain recombines TRBV10-3 with TRBJ2-1, with 15 nucleotides matching TRBD2. The V gene end was trimmed by 2 bases and the J gene end by 7 bases; junction bases not matched to a gene: 12. Germline V gene data show CDR1 as ENHRY and CDR2 as SYGVKD. The CDR3 spans 19 residues. The DNA of the CDR3 is TGTGCCATCAGTGAGGAAGGGCGGGGGGGACTAGCGGGGGGAAATGAGCAGTTCTTC. Its translation is CAISEEGRGGLAGGNEQFF.

The rearrangement links TRBV7-2 to TRBJ2-5, with D tentatively TRBD2 (6 bases). The V gene lost 4 bases and the J gene lost 2 bases, with 8 bases spanning the gap. This CDR3 spans 13 amino acids. Germline V CDR1 and CDR2: SGHTA, FQGNSA. CDR3 nucleotides: TGTGCCAGCAGCTGGGGGGATCAAGAGACCCAGTACTTC. This gives the protein CASSWGDQETQYF.

This chain links TRBV29-1 with TRBJ2-5; D possibly corresponds to TRBD2 (6 bases). Trimming removed 6 bases at V and 2 bases at J, with 13 bases between. There are 13 residues in the CDR3. Germline values: CDR1 SQVTM, CDR2 ANQGSEA. In DNA form, the CDR3 reads TGCAGCGTGGAGGGACTTACTCAAGAGACCCAGTACTTC. It encodes CSVEGLTQETQYF.

This chain uses TRBV7-6 with TRBJ2-7; 9 nucleotides agree with TRBD2. V lost 5 bases, J lost 6 bases, and 8 bases stayed unmatched. Germline assignment: CDR1 SGHVS and CDR2 FNYEAQ. The CDR3 runs to 14 residues. CDR3 sequence: CASSAGGPSGEQYF. CDR3 nucleotides: TGTGCCAGCAGCGCGGGGGGGCCATCGGGCGAGCAGTACTTC.

This clonotype was seen only a few times. The CDR3 sequence is CASRWGTGRGTDTQYF. As DNA, the CDR3 is TGTGCCAGCCGGTGGGGCACAGGGCGGGGCACAGATACGCAGTATTTT. The chain joins TRBV7-2 to TRBJ2-3; possibly TRBD1 for D (6 bases). The CDR3 length is 16 residues. Trimming stripped 8 bases from V and 1 base from J, with 19 bases between. Germline lookup yields CDR1 SGHTA and CDR2 FQGNSA.

The chain has TRBV12-3 or TRBV12-4 and TRBJ2-3, with 8 bases identical to TRBD2. With V trimmed by 5 bases and J by 5 bases, 15 bases remained unmatched. This CDR3 has 17 amino acids. The CDR3 nucleotides are TGTGCCAGCAGTGCCCCCCTAGGCGGGAGGTTTATAGATACGCAGTATTTT. Translation gives CASSAPLGGRFIDTQYF.

The chain couples TRBV24-1 to TRBJ2-1; D gene ambiguous. Trimming removed 6 bases at V and 8 bases at J, with 22 bases between. The CDR3 has 16 residues. The germline gives CDR1 KGHDR, CDR2 SFDVKD. The CDR3 DNA reads as TGTGCCACCAGTAACAGCCGGTGGGCGAAACCAGATGAGCAGTTCTTC. It encodes CATSNSRWAKPDEQFF.

This clonotype has just a few counts. This chain joins TRBV15 and TRBJ1-1; maybe TRBD1 (6 bases). Germline assignment: CDR1 LNHNV and CDR2 YYDKDF (reference sequence). The V and J ends lost 5 bases and 5 bases respectively, with 9 bases between them. The length of the CDR3 is 12 residues. Here the CDR3 reads CATSFTGTEAFF. The CDR3 DNA reads TGTGCCACCAGCTTCACAGGGACTGAAGCTTTCTTT.

This rearrangement joins TRBV2 to TRBJ1-1; D is ambiguous. V was cut by 6 bases and J by 1 base, with 6 bases left in between. Germline V gene lookup returns CDR1 SNHLY and CDR2 FYNNEI. The CDR3 loop spans 12 amino acids. Written as DNA, the CDR3 is TGTGCCAGCAGAAGTGGGAACACTGAAGCTTTCTTT. It translates to CASRSGNTEAFF.

V is TRBV20-1 and J is TRBJ1-1; the match to TRBD1 covers 8 bases. The germline V gene has CDR1 DFQATT and CDR2 SNEGSKA (reference sequence). This CDR3 contains 14 residues. Germline trimming cut 6 bases from V and 4 bases from J; bases unmatched to any gene: 10. CDR3 in DNA: TGCAGTGCCCCGACAGGGGTGTGGGGCACTGAAGCTTTCTTT. It translates to CSAPTGVWGTEAFF.

The CDR3 loop is CASSGRTSGETQYF. As DNA, the CDR3 is TGTGCCAGCAGCGGACGTACTAGCGGAGAGACCCAGTACTTC. The V and J genes are TRBV2 and TRBJ2-5; 8 positions agree with TRBD2. Germline V lookup: CDR1 SNHLY, CDR2 FYNNEI. The V gene end was trimmed by 6 bases and the J gene end by 4 bases; junction bases not matched to a gene: 7. This CDR3 is 14 amino acids long.

The chain carries TRBV6-5 and TRBJ2-5; the D gene is possibly TRBD2 (6 bases). This CDR3 spans 15 amino acids. V was clipped by 0 bases and J by 2 bases, with 10 bases between them. Germline V gene data show CDR1 as MNHEY and CDR2 as SVGAGI. The CDR3: CASSYSYRGQETQYF. CDR3 in DNA: TGTGCCAGCAGTTACTCGTATCGGGGGCAAGAGACCCAGTACTTC.

A single count supports this clonotype. V is TRBV19 and J is TRBJ1-1; TRBD1 agrees at 8 bases. Germline assignment: CDR1 LNHDA and CDR2 SQIVND (reference sequence). With V trimmed by 7 bases and J by 6 bases, 10 bases remained unmatched. The CDR3 loop spans 14 amino acids. The chain's CDR3 is CASTKLQGAAEAFF. The CDR3 region has the DNA TGTGCCAGTACCAAACTCCAGGGGGCCGCTGAAGCTTTCTTT.

This clonotype was detected only a few times. The J gene is TRBJ2-7, the V gene TRBV10-3; D uncertain. The CDR3 has 12 amino acids. Between the trimmed V and J ends, which lost 3 bases and 4 bases, there was a span of 7 bases. The V gene's germline CDR1 is ENHRY and CDR2 SYGVKD. CDR3 DNA: TGTGCCATCAGTGATGGGATGTACGAGCAGTACTTC. This encodes CAISDGMYEQYF.

This clonotype was found many times. The V call is TRBV7-2, the J call TRBJ2-7; a possible D gene is TRBD1 (5 bases). The germline V and J ends were trimmed by 3 bases and 9 bases, with 18 bases remaining between them. The CDR3 contains 14 residues. Germline V gene data show CDR1 as SGHTA and CDR2 as FQGNSA. DNA of the CDR3: TGTGCCAGCAGCTTGGGGCTTCAAGGGGCTGGGCAGTACTTC. Encoded protein: CASSLGLQGAGQYF.

V usage is TRBV29-1 and J usage is TRBJ1-1; D unresolved. Germline V gene lookup returns CDR1 SQVTM and CDR2 ANQGSEA. V was shortened by 4 bases and J by 6 bases, with 6 bases between the two germline ends. The CDR3 contains 10 residues. CDR3: CSVGDAEAFF. Here the CDR3 DNA reads TGCAGCGTTGGTGACGCTGAAGCTTTCTTT.

This chain links TRBV7-6 with TRBJ2-4, with D perhaps being TRBD1 or TRBD2 (5 bases each). Per the germline V gene, CDR1 is SGHVS and CDR2 is FNYEAQ. This CDR3 spans 16 amino acids. Between the trimmed V and J ends, which lost 2 bases and 3 bases, there was a span of 14 bases. The CDR3: CASSLRGVGVKNIQYF. CDR3 coding DNA: TGTGCCAGCAGCTTACGTGGCGTGGGGGTCAAAAACATTCAGTACTTC.

The V call is TRBV18, the J call TRBJ1-3; D is undetermined. The V gene's germline CDR1 is KGHSH and CDR2 LQKENI. The CDR3 is 15 amino acids. The V end lost 2 bases, the J end lost 0 bases, and 8 bases lay between the germline ends. The DNA of the CDR3 is TGTGCCAGCTCACCATCTGAATTCTCTGGAAACACCATATATTTT. Translated: CASSPSEFSGNTIYF.